The 4 T cell receptor beta chains presented below share a single source sample, sequenced in a study of shared clonotypes between healthy human individuals. Sequenced by immunoSEQ multiplex PCR; TCRdb stores in-frame clones only, minus some. The sample carries some 1,600,000 clones, nearly 99% recorded once. Specimen: naive CD4+ T cells sorted from blood. Subset reported: CD45RA+ positively selected. These receptors came from a man aged 30-40 years in good health.

This chain uses TRBV6-5 with TRBJ1-1; unclear D gene. The germline V gene encodes CDR1 MNHEY and CDR2 SVGAGI. CDR3 length: 13 residues. Trimming cost V 6 bases and J 0 bases, with 8 bases left between them. This CDR3 is CASRIGMNTEAFF. The CDR3 nucleotides are TGTGCCAGCAGAATTGGGATGAACACTGAAGCTTTCTTT.

CDR3: CASSGGREGWGNEQFF. The CDR3 DNA reads TGTGCCAGCAGTGGCGGCAGGGAAGGATGGGGCAATGAGCAGTTCTTC. The genes are TRBV2 and TRBJ2-1, with D possibly matching TRBD1 (5 bases). Germline lookup yields CDR1 SNHLY and CDR2 FYNNEI. This CDR3 comprises 16 residues. Trimming took 4 bases from V and 6 from J, leaving 19 bases between them.

V gene TRBV10-1 combines with J gene TRBJ2-1, with D possibly being TRBD1 or TRBD2 (5 bases each). There are 16 residues in the CDR3. Germline CDR1 WNHNN, CDR2 SYGVQD (reference sequence). The V gene lost 3 bases and the J gene lost 2 bases, with 14 bases spanning the gap. The CDR3 DNA sequence: TGCGCCAGCAGTGAATCGCGAAGAGGGGCCTACAATGAGCAGTTCTTC. Its protein product is CASSESRRGAYNEQFF.

The chain couples TRBV5-1 to TRBJ1-4, with D possibly TRBD1 on 5 matching bases. The CDR3 covers 17 residues. Germline lookup yields CDR1 SGHRS and CDR2 YFSETQ. V lost 4 bases to trimming and J lost 4 bases, with 20 bases between them. CDR3 sequence: CASSQGTTPEGNEKLFF. In DNA form, the CDR3 reads TGCGCCAGCAGCCAAGGGACGACACCAGAGGGTAATGAAAAACTGTTTTTT.